Listed below are T cell receptor beta chains from one sample, sequenced in a study of blood T cell repertoires in COVID-19. Some clones are missing from TCRdb's copy, which holds only in-frame ones; the method was immunoSEQ multiplex PCR. The sample carries roughly 100,000 clones, approximately 77% recorded once. Sample: peripheral blood. The receptors come from a woman aged 80 or older with acute or convalescent COVID-19. Both conserved end residues are part of each CDR3.

v_gene	j_gene	CDR3aa
TRBV6-6	TRBJ1-3	CASSDTGRSGNTIYF
TRBV5-4	TRBJ2-5	CASSRIAEQETQYF
TRBV7-9	TRBJ2-2	CASSSTSGGENTGELFF
TRBV6-5	TRBJ2-4	CASSSLAGAGNIQYF
TRBV5-1	TRBJ1-4	CASSQTGIGEKLFF
TRBV5-1	TRBJ2-7	CASTREPQRRYEQYF
TRBV2	TRBJ2-1	CASSVGQYNEQFF
TRBV30	TRBJ2-7	CAWRPPLSPGSYEQYF
TRBV18	TRBJ2-5	CASSPTGNQETQYF
TRBV11-3	TRBJ2-5	CASSLGAGGPETQYF
TRBV5-1	TRBJ2-7	CASSFGQGAFYEQYF
TRBV6-1	TRBJ2-5	CASSEALRDRGVKTQYF
TRBV4-1	TRBJ1-6	CASSSWTERNSPLHF
TRBV18	TRBJ1-2	CASSLGQEQLYGYTF
TRBV28	TRBJ2-5	CASFPRRGGEETQYF
TRBV7-3	TRBJ2-1	CASSRDRYNEQFF
TRBV24-1	TRBJ1-1	CATSDLQGAPFF
TRBV18	TRBJ1-4	CASSPEGHSNEKLFF
TRBV9	TRBJ1-2	CASSVDPLRANYGYTF
TRBV7-2	TRBJ2-4	CASSLLDRGRGNIQYF
TRBV27	TRBJ2-7	CASSRTGGLYEQYF
TRBV7-2	TRBJ1-2	CASSSYPPGQNAYGYTF
TRBV19	TRBJ1-1	CASTVGSANTEAFF
TRBV21-1	TRBJ1-2	CASTGTGSLMDGYTF
TRBV12-5	TRBJ1-5	CASGPPRQGAGGNQPQHF
TRBV24-1	TRBJ2-1	CATSAASGFGGEQFF
TRBV7-3	TRBJ1-2	CASSFREANYGYTF
TRBV10-3	TRBJ1-5	CAISDRGGDQPQHF
TRBV18	TRBJ2-5	CASSPKREGETQYF
TRBV18	TRBJ1-6	CASSTGTLSSYNSPLHF
TRBV27	TRBJ2-2	CASSYSNTGELFF
TRBV7-9	TRBJ2-3	CASSLSSTTDTQYF
TRBV5-6	TRBJ2-3	CASSSGTIYTDTQYF
TRBV28	TRBJ2-7	CASSPLSGSYEQYF
TRBV18	TRBJ2-5	CASSPARKETQYF
TRBV29-1	TRBJ2-2	CSVGTGANTGELFF
TRBV6-6	TRBJ1-1	CASSERRISGDEAFF
TRBV6-2/TRBV6-3	TRBJ2-3	CASSVGLNTDTQYF
TRBV7-2	TRBJ1-2	CASSSTPTGGGYGYTF
TRBV7-3	TRBJ1-5	CASSPHRVGEPQHF
TRBV6-6	TRBJ1-1	CASRTGTANTEAFF
TRBV6-5	TRBJ2-2	CASILTLSTGELFF
TRBV19	TRBJ2-2	CASSPHGKNTGELFF
TRBV5-1	TRBJ1-6	CASSQTTGSPLHF
TRBV7-9	TRBJ2-1	CASSMNSGLSYNEQFF
TRBV19	TRBJ1-2	CASSILRGQGANYGYTF
TRBV7-3	TRBJ1-2	CASSPTGGGNYGYTF
TRBV5-8	TRBJ2-3	CASSLGGTSGPTDTQYF
TRBV19	TRBJ1-2	CASTNGQGRYGYTF
TRBV6-4	TRBJ2-2	CASSRWTGSGTGELFF
TRBV3-1/TRBV3-2	TRBJ1-2	CASSQTGGADGYTF
TRBV4-2	TRBJ2-2	CASSQDAPAGGYTGELFF
TRBV5-3	TRBJ2-7	CARNRRLDEQYF
TRBV7-9	TRBJ2-5	CASSLAVTRGETQYF
TRBV4-3	TRBJ1-2	CASSQGVTGGSGYTF
TRBV2	TRBJ1-1	CASRLREMNTEAFF
TRBV18	TRBJ2-1	CASSPPGTSGRNEQFF
TRBV7-2	TRBJ1-2	CASSAPGHKTYGYTF
TRBV7-2	TRBJ2-7	CASSPSGGFYEQYF
TRBV5-1	TRBJ2-5	CASSLGGLAGVQETQYF